The clone carrying this TCR beta chain came up once. The germline CDR1 and CDR2 sequences are MDHEN and SYDVKM. Trimming stripped 4 bases from V and 0 bases from J, with 6 bases between. The CDR3 is made up of 13 amino acids. Some clones are missing from TCRdb's copy, which holds only in-frame ones; the method was immunoSEQ multiplex PCR. The sample lists roughly 140,000 clones, about 91% occurring once. The sample comes from a study of T cell responses to AZD1222 COVID-19 vaccine. This clonotype originated in an adult in good health. This chain joins TRBV28 and TRBJ1-1; no clear D gene. Material: peripheral blood, obtained on day 0 of MenACWY control vaccination. CDR3 bases: TGTGCCAGCAGTTACCGGTTGAACACTGAAGCTTTCTTT. Translated: CASSYRLNTEAFF. The whole variable domain, remainder taken from reference TRBV28 and TRBJ1-1, is DVKVTQSSRYLVKRTGEKVFLECVQDMDHENMFWYRQDPGLGLRLIYFSYDVKMKEKGDIPEGYSVSREKKERFSLILESASTNQTSMYLCASSYRLNTEAFFGQGTRLTVV.